The 31 T cell receptor beta chains below come from one sample, sequenced in a study of cytomegalovirus exposure and HLA in healthy donors. The PCR was carried out with 60 Vbeta primers and 13 Jbeta primers. Sequencing was performed with immunoSEQ multiplex PCR; in TCRdb, only in-frame clones are kept and a portion is missing. Counted here are 140,000 or so clones, roughly 80% occurring once; the ten biggest clones make up roughly 4%. The sequencing sample was made of PBMCs. The receptors were gathered from a woman aged 40 to 55 in good health and CMV-seropositive.

The V gene is TRBV28, the J gene TRBJ2-7; 12 positions agree with TRBD2. The J segment lost 7 bases and the V segment lost 6 bases, leaving 4 bases of the junction unmatched. The CDR3 length is 13 residues. CDR1 is MDHEN, CDR2 SYDVKM, per germline. The CDR3 DNA sequence: TGTGCCAGCAGATCTAGCGGGAGGGAGGAGCAGTACTTC. This encodes CASRSSGREEQYF.

V is TRBV6-6 and J is TRBJ2-7; D unresolved. The CDR3 loop spans 11 amino acids. V lost 1 base and J 6 bases, leaving 4 bases between the germline ends. The germline V gene has CDR1 MNHNY and CDR2 SVGAGI (reference sequence). The CDR3 spells CASSYYGEQYF. CDR3 sequence (DNA): TGTGCCAGCAGTTACTACGGCGAGCAGTACTTC.

The chain combines TRBV7-9 with TRBJ1-4, with 10 bases aligning to TRBD1. This CDR3 has 15 amino acids. V lost 5 bases and J lost 3; bases outside the gene matches: 3. Per the germline V gene, CDR1 is SEHNR and CDR2 is FQNEAQ (reference sequence). The CDR3 sequence: CASSDRGLANEKLFF. The CDR3 DNA reads as TGTGCCAGCAGCGACAGGGGGCTGGCTAATGAAAAACTGTTTTTT.

This clone has only one observation. The chain couples TRBV5-8 to TRBJ2-2, with 11 bases fitting TRBD1. The CDR3 totals 14 residues. Germline lookup yields CDR1 SGHTS and CDR2 YDEGEE. The junction had 6 bases not matched to a gene; V was cut back by 6 bases and J by 8 bases. CDR3 DNA: TGTGCCAGCACCCCGGACAGGGGGCGAGGGGAGCTGTTTTTT. This encodes CASTPDRGRGELFF.

V usage is TRBV7-2 and J usage is TRBJ1-2, with D unresolved. V gave up 5 bases and J gave up 0 bases, with 13 bases separating them. Germline values: CDR1 SGHTA, CDR2 FQGNSA. The CDR3 covers 15 residues. The CDR3 DNA follows: TGTGCCAGCAGCCCCGGGAGGACCACTAACTATGGCTACACCTTC. Translation gives CASSPGRTTNYGYTF.

The chain employs TRBV7-2 and TRBJ2-1; possible D gene TRBD2, 6 bases. The CDR3 consists of 15 residues. V lost 5 bases, J lost 3 bases, and 14 bases lay in between. The V gene's germline CDR1 is SGHTA and CDR2 FQGNSA. CDR3 region: CASSVPGLSYNEQFF. The CDR3 DNA is TGTGCCAGCAGCGTCCCGGGACTGAGCTACAATGAGCAGTTCTTC.

V is TRBV20-1 and J is TRBJ1-1; no clear D. The germline gives CDR1 DFQATT, CDR2 SNEGSKA (reference sequence). Trimming took 4 bases from V and 1 from J, leaving 4 bases between them. This CDR3 has 11 residues. The DNA of the CDR3 is TGCAGTGCTATTAAGAACACTGAAGCTTTCTTT. Residues: CSAIKNTEAFF.

This clone was seen a handful of times. The gene calls are TRBV5-4 and TRBJ1-1, with D unclear. Trimming removed 4 bases from V and 4 bases from J, with 14 bases in between. The CDR3 extends over 14 amino acids. From germline, CDR1 is SGHNT and CDR2 YYREEE (reference sequence). CDR3 DNA: TGTGCCAGCAGCCCGGTCGGGCGGGGCACTGAAGCTTTCTTT. Protein product: CASSPVGRGTEAFF.

The genes are TRBV4-1 and TRBJ1-4, with D perhaps matching TRBD1 (5 bases). V lost 1 base and J lost 8, with 14 bases in between. Per germline, CDR1 MGHRA and CDR2 YSYEKL. The CDR3 covers 15 residues. In DNA form, the CDR3 reads TGCGCCAGCAGCCAAGGGACGCTCCCAGGGGAAAAACTGTTTTTT. It encodes CASSQGTLPGEKLFF.

The rearrangement joins TRBV27 to TRBJ1-1; D remains ambiguous. Germline lookup yields CDR1 MNHEY and CDR2 SMNVEV (reference sequence). The V end lost 4 bases, the J end lost 6 bases, and 15 bases lay between the germline ends. This CDR3 contains 14 residues. This chain's CDR3 is CASSYSGGGAEAFF. In nucleotides, the CDR3 is TGTGCCAGCAGTTATTCAGGAGGAGGCGCTGAAGCTTTCTTT.

The chain has TRBV6-1 and TRBJ2-7; D is uncertain. Trimming removed 3 bases from V and 2 bases from J, with 8 bases in between. This CDR3 contains 13 residues. Germline V gene data show CDR1 as MNHNS and CDR2 as SASEGT. CDR3 protein: CASSDEFPYEQYF. In nucleotides, the CDR3 is TGTGCCAGCAGTGATGAGTTTCCCTACGAGCAGTACTTC.

The chain couples TRBV7-2 to TRBJ2-1; D unclear. Per the germline V gene, CDR1 is SGHTA and CDR2 is FQGNSA. Trimming stripped 5 bases from V and 0 bases from J, with 8 bases between. The length of the CDR3 is 14 residues. CDR3 sequence: CASSLESSYNEQFF. In DNA, the CDR3 is TGTGCCAGCAGCCTCGAGAGCTCCTACAATGAGCAGTTCTTC.

V gene TRBV5-6 combines with J gene TRBJ2-5, with D possibly matching TRBD2 (5 bases). The CDR3 sequence is 14 residues long. The germline gives CDR1 SGHDT, CDR2 YYEEEE. Trimming cost V 3 bases and J 5 bases, with 14 bases left between them. The CDR3 sequence is CASSWRGSGETQYF. The CDR3 coding sequence is TGTGCCAGCAGCTGGCGAGGGAGTGGCGAGACCCAGTACTTC.

CDR3 sequence (DNA): TGTGCCAGCAGCGCTAGCGGGGGGGCGTGGGCAGATACGCAGTATTTT. Protein product: CASSASGGAWADTQYF. The chain recombines TRBV9 with TRBJ2-3; 12 bases match TRBD2. The CDR3 totals 16 residues. The germline CDR1 and CDR2 sequences are SGDLS and YYNGEE. The ends lost 3 bases at V and 4 bases at J; junction bases unmatched: 6.

This clone was counted a single time. The gene calls are TRBV6-1 and TRBJ2-3; unclear D gene. V gave up 5 bases and J gave up 9 bases, with 6 bases separating them. The CDR3 sequence is 10 residues long. Looked up from germline, CDR1 is MNHNS and CDR2 is SASEGT. The DNA for the CDR3 is TGTGCCAGCAGTTCCCTCACGCAGTATTTT. This codes for CASSSLTQYF.

This clone was observed a single time. The chain carries TRBV9 and TRBJ1-2; 7 nucleotides match TRBD1. The ends lost 0 bases at V and 8 bases at J; junction bases unmatched: 7. Germline-derived CDR1 and CDR2 are SGDLS and YYNGEE. This CDR3 is 14 amino acids long. The CDR3 loop is CASSVGRWDSGYTF. The CDR3 nucleotides are TGTGCCAGCAGCGTAGGGAGATGGGACAGCGGCTACACCTTC.

This chain joins TRBV2 and TRBJ2-2; 8 bases agree with TRBD1. CDR1 and CDR2 (germline): SNHLY, FYNNEI. The V and J ends lost 6 bases and 3 bases, in that order; junction bases with no gene match: 9. The CDR3 sequence is 16 residues long. The CDR3: CASSRPGTGDTGELFF. The CDR3 DNA reads as TGTGCCAGCAGCCGTCCCGGGACAGGTGACACCGGGGAGCTGTTTTTT.

The CDR3 region has the DNA TGTGCCAGCAGCGTGCGGGGGGGGGACGCTCCAGATACGCAGTATTTT. Its protein is CASSVRGGDAPDTQYF. The chain recombines TRBV9 with TRBJ2-3; 9 nucleotides align to TRBD2. Per the germline V gene, CDR1 is SGDLS and CDR2 is YYNGEE. V lost 2 bases to trimming and J lost 4 bases; unmatched junction nucleotides: 8. This CDR3 has 16 residues.

The chain uses TRBV28 and TRBJ2-5, with D perhaps matching TRBD1 (6 bases). The germline V and J ends were trimmed by 5 bases and 5 bases, with 12 bases remaining between them. There are 13 residues in the CDR3. CDR1 and CDR2 (germline): MDHEN, SYDVKM. CDR3 in DNA: TGTGCCAGCAGTACTCAGGGGAGTGAGACCCAGTACTTC. Translated: CASSTQGSETQYF.

This clone is a singleton in its sample. The chain is built from TRBV5-1 and TRBJ1-5, with D unresolved. Germline-derived CDR1 and CDR2 are SGHRS and YFSETQ. Trimming pared 0 bases from V and 3 bases from J, leaving 10 bases between. CDR3 size: 15 residues. DNA of the CDR3: TGCGCCAGCAGCTTGGCCGGGTCAGACAATCAGCCCCAGCATTTT. This encodes CASSLAGSDNQPQHF.

The chain joins TRBV15 to TRBJ1-2; weak D call: TRBD1 (6 bases). The CDR3 runs 13 residues. Germline CDR1 reads LNHNV; CDR2 reads YYDKDF (reference sequence). The germline V and J ends were trimmed by 6 bases and 2 bases, with 10 bases remaining between them. The CDR3 loop reads CATSPDRNYGYTF. The CDR3 bases are TGTGCCACCAGTCCTGACAGGAACTATGGCTACACCTTC.

The V and J genes are TRBV10-2 and TRBJ2-3, with 8 nucleotides matching TRBD2. Germline CDR1 and CDR2: WSHSY and SAAADI. With V trimmed by 8 bases and J by 4 bases, 8 bases remained unmatched. CDR3 length: 14 residues. The CDR3 DNA reads TGCGCCAGCTCGGGACTAGGAAATCCAGATACGCAGTATTTT. Its translation: CASSGLGNPDTQYF.

This chain connects TRBV6-1 to TRBJ1-5; 7 positions agree with TRBD1. The V segment lost 5 bases and the J segment 0 bases; nucleotides outside the gene matches: 4. The CDR3 runs 15 residues. The germline CDR1 and CDR2 sequences are MNHNS and SASEGT. This CDR3 reads CASSLRGYSNQPQHF. In DNA form, the CDR3 reads TGTGCCAGCAGTCTCAGGGGGTATAGCAATCAGCCCCAGCATTTT.

This chain joins TRBV7-2 and TRBJ2-5; D not resolved. The better agreement between TRBJ2-7 and the DNA end casts doubt on the J call. The CDR3 extends over 13 amino acids. Germline CDR1 and CDR2: SGHTA and FQGNSA. The CDR3 loop reads CASSLGRVYEQYF. The CDR3 DNA is TGTGCCAGCAGCTTAGGACGGGTTTACGAGCAGTACTTC.

The genes are TRBV4-3 and TRBJ2-1; 8 nucleotides line up with TRBD1. CDR1 and CDR2 from the germline V gene are LGHNA and YSLEER. V trimming: 1 base; J trimming: 7 bases; junction bases outside the gene matches: 6. This CDR3 contains 15 residues. This CDR3 reads CASSQGSTGGNEQFF. CDR3 DNA sequence: TGCGCCAGCAGCCAAGGATCTACAGGGGGAAATGAGCAGTTCTTC.

V gene TRBV4-2 combines with J gene TRBJ2-7, with D possibly being TRBD2 (6 bases). V dropped 2 bases and J dropped 0 bases, with 20 bases sitting between them. Germline CDR1 reads LGHNA; CDR2 reads YNFKEQ. The CDR3 length is 18 residues. The CDR3 DNA is TGTGCCAGCAGCCAATTTCTAAAGGGCGGCGGGAACTCCTACGAGCAGTACTTC. Protein: CASSQFLKGGGNSYEQYF.

This chain connects TRBV7-8 to TRBJ1-6; D ambiguous. The germline V gene encodes CDR1 SGHVS and CDR2 FQNEAQ. CDR3 length: 16 residues. V was trimmed by 5 bases and J by 10 bases, leaving 21 bases between them. The CDR3 loop is CASSPIWAQKISPLHF. The CDR3 DNA sequence: TGTGCCAGCAGCCCGATCTGGGCCCAGAAGATCTCACCCCTCCACTTT.

The rearrangement links TRBV27 to TRBJ2-1, with unresolved D. The germline gives CDR1 MNHEY, CDR2 SMNVEV (reference sequence). This CDR3 region has 14 residues. V gave up 5 bases and J gave up 4 bases, with 12 bases separating them. CDR3 coding DNA: TGTGCCAGCAGTCCTCCTACCGGGTACAATGAGCAGTTCTTC. Translated: CASSPPTGYNEQFF.

V and J are TRBV2 and TRBJ2-2, with a possible D match to TRBD2 (5 bases). The CDR3 has 14 amino acids. Trimming cost V 7 bases and J 0 bases, with 9 bases left between them. The germline CDR1 and CDR2 sequences are SNHLY and FYNNEI. CDR3 in amino acids: CASKKTTNTGELFF. Here the CDR3 DNA reads TGTGCCAGCAAAAAGACTACGAACACCGGGGAGCTGTTTTTT. Full variable domain (remainder filled in from reference TRBV2 and TRBJ2-2): EPEVTQTPSHQVTQMGQEVILRCVPISNHLYFYWYRQILGQKVEFLVSFYNNEISEKSEIFDDQFSVERPDGSNFTLKIRSTKLEDSAMYFCASKKTTNTGELFFGEGSRLTVL.

This clone was detected a few times. The J gene is TRBJ1-6, the V gene TRBV6-5, with 9 bases matching TRBD1. The CDR3 is made up of 15 amino acids. The V gene end was trimmed by 2 bases and the J gene end by 9 bases; junction bases not matched to a gene: 5. The germline gives CDR1 MNHEY, CDR2 SVGAGI. The CDR3 sequence is CASSYRGQGTSPLHF. For the CDR3, the DNA is TGTGCCAGCAGTTACAGGGGACAGGGTACTTCACCCCTCCACTTT.

V and J are TRBV4-3 and TRBJ2-1; 7 nucleotides agree with TRBD2. J gave up 7 bases and V 5 bases, and 2 bases lay outside the gene matches. In germline, CDR1 is LGHNA, CDR2 YSLEER. CDR3 length equals 12 residues. This CDR3 is CASSSRGNEQFF. In DNA, the CDR3 is TGCGCCAGCAGCTCGCGGGGGAATGAGCAGTTCTTC.